Included here is one T cell receptor (beta chain) sequence, with context. TCRdb itself ran the RT-PCR reads through MiXCR, one entry per CDR3 protein. The sample holds about 90,000 distinct CDR3 sequences, around 46% seen once. This sample was included in a study of patients and donors after allogeneic stem cell transplantation. The CDR3 is 15 residues long. Trimming shortened V by 6 bases and J by 0 bases, and 17 bases separated the two germline ends. Germline V lookup: CDR1 DFQATT, CDR2 SNEGSKA (reference sequence). This TCR came from a human donor who was either an allogeneic HSCT recipient or a stem cell or donor lymphocyte infusion donor (not recorded which). It is not recorded whose cells these are; they may come from a transplant donor. The J gene is TRBJ1-1, the V gene TRBV20-1; D is perhaps TRBD1 (6 bases). Material for sequencing was blood, either unsorted or a sorted T cell fraction (not recorded which). The CDR3 DNA is TGCAGTGCCAAAAGGTCCAGGACAGTGAACACTGAAGCTTTCTTT. It codes for CSAKRSRTVNTEAFF.